The 29 T cell receptor beta chains below come from one sample, sequenced in a study of early T cells in non-severe SARS-CoV-2 infection. TCRdb called the 5' RACE reads again in MiXCR, with one record for every CDR3 protein. Among tens of thousands of distinct CDR3 sequences listed, 5.5% to 7.5% were seen once. Sample: whole blood. These TCRs come from an adult who was a healthcare worker with PCR-confirmed SARS-CoV-2 infection or an uninfected control (not recorded which).

The chain recombines TRBV2 with TRBJ1-6, with 8 bases identical to TRBD1. The CDR3 contains 15 residues. Trimming removed 7 bases from V and 6 bases from J; junction bases left unmatched: 8. Germline V CDR1 and CDR2: SNHLY, FYNNEI. The CDR3: CASNPRDRFNSPLHF. The CDR3, as DNA: TGTGCCAGCAACCCCCGGGACAGGTTTAATTCACCCCTCCACTTT. The full variable domain, rest sourced from reference TRBV2 and TRBJ1-6, is EPEVTQTPSHQVTQMGQEVILRCVPISNHLYFYWYRQILGQKVEFLVSFYNNEISEKSEIFDDQFSVERPDGSNFTLKIRSTKLEDSAMYFCASNPRDRFNSPLHFGNGTRLTVT.

This sequence joins TRBV27 and TRBJ1-4, with D possibly being TRBD1 (5 bases). In germline, CDR1 is MNHEY, CDR2 SMNVEV (reference sequence). The V and J ends lost 2 bases and 3 bases respectively, with 7 bases between them. The CDR3 loop spans 14 amino acids. CDR3 in DNA: TGTGCCAGCAGTTTACAGGGAGCTAATGAAAAACTGTTTTTT. Translated: CASSLQGANEKLFF. The full variable domain, completed using reference TRBV27 and TRBJ1-4, is EAQVTQNPRYLITVTGKKLTVTCSQNMNHEYMSWYRQDPGLGLRQIYYSMNVEVTDKGDVPEGYKVSRKEKRNFPLILESPSPNQTSLYFCASSLQGANEKLFFGSGTQLSVL.

This rearrangement joins TRBV12-3 or TRBV12-4 to TRBJ2-7, with 7 bases that match TRBD2. The length of the CDR3 is 14 residues. V lost 3 bases and J lost 2; bases outside the gene matches: 4. The CDR3 bases are TGTGCCAGCAGTTTGGGCGGGGGTACCTACGAGCAGTACTTC. This codes for CASSLGGGTYEQYF.

The rearrangement links TRBV12-3 or TRBV12-4 to TRBJ1-6, with D tentatively TRBD1 (5 bases). The CDR3 has 14 residues. V was trimmed by 3 bases and J by 10 bases, leaving 13 bases between them. This CDR3 is CASSFGAELSPLHF. DNA of the CDR3: TGTGCCAGCAGTTTCGGGGCAGAACTGTCACCCCTCCACTTT.

This clonotype has just a few counts. This chain joins TRBV11-2 and TRBJ2-2; 11 nucleotides align to TRBD1. This CDR3 has 16 amino acids. Trimming at V came to 6 bases and at J to 4 bases, leaving 7 bases not matched to a gene. CDR1 and CDR2 (germline): SGHAT, FQNNGV. In DNA, the CDR3 is TGTGCCAGCAGAAAACCGGGACAGGGGGTCACCGGGGAGCTGTTTTTT. As protein: CASRKPGQGVTGELFF. Full variable domain (rest looked up from reference TRBV11-2 and TRBJ2-2): EAGVAQSPRYKIIEKRQSVAFWCNPISGHATLYWYQQILGQGPKLLIQFQNNGVVDDSQLPKDRFSAERLKGVDSTLKIQPAKLEDSAVYLCASRKPGQGVTGELFFGEGSRLTVL.

This clonotype was seen ten or more times. This sequence joins TRBV29-1 and TRBJ2-7; perhaps TRBD1 as D (6 bases). In germline, CDR1 is SQVTM, CDR2 ANQGSEA. The germline V and J ends were trimmed by 4 bases and 0 bases, with 25 bases remaining between them. CDR3 size: 18 residues. The CDR3 nucleotides read TGCAGCGTTGCCGACGGCGGCCCCCACAGGGTCACCTCCTACGAGCAGTACTTC. This translates into CSVADGGPHRVTSYEQYF.

Ten or more counts support this clonotype. The chain has TRBV2 and TRBJ1-6, with TRBD1 matching 7 bases. CDR1 is SNHLY and CDR2 is FYNNEI in the germline V gene. The CDR3 runs to 15 residues. Germline trimming cut 6 bases from V and 6 bases from J; bases unmatched to any gene: 8. The CDR3 DNA reads TGTGCCAGCAGGAGGACAGGACGCCGTAATTCACCCCTCCACTTT. The encoded protein is CASRRTGRRNSPLHF.

This clonotype occurred a few times. This sequence joins TRBV7-9 and TRBJ2-4; tentative D call: TRBD1 (5 bases). Germline CDR1 SEHNR, CDR2 FQNEAQ (reference sequence). The CDR3 has 14 amino acids. V was pared by 5 bases and J by 2 bases, with 10 bases between. CDR3 residues: CASSQQGTKNIQYF. CDR3 sequence (DNA): TGTGCCAGCAGCCAGCAGGGAACCAAAAACATTCAGTACTTC.

This clonotype was seen a few times. The V call is TRBV28, the J call TRBJ1-5; no clear D gene. The CDR3 is 14 amino acids. Per the germline V gene, CDR1 is MDHEN and CDR2 is SYDVKM. With 5 bases removed from V and 0 bases from J, the gap between germline ends came to 8 bases. CDR3 protein: CASSKDHSNQPQHF. For the CDR3, the DNA is TGTGCCAGCAGTAAAGACCATAGCAATCAGCCCCAGCATTTT.

This clonotype was seen only a few times. The V call is TRBV6-5, the J call TRBJ1-3, with 8 bases aligning to TRBD1. This CDR3 contains 15 residues. The germline gives CDR1 MNHEY, CDR2 SVGAGI. Trimming at V came to 5 bases and at J to 2 bases, leaving 5 bases not matched to a gene. CDR3 sequence reads: CASSPSGGAGNTIYF. Written as DNA, the CDR3 is TGTGCCAGCAGTCCCTCAGGGGGCGCTGGAAACACCATATATTTT.

This clonotype was detected ten times or more. The rearrangement links TRBV5-4 to TRBJ2-5; D not resolved. Trimming took off 4 bases at V and 2 bases at J, with 12 bases between the two ends. CDR3 length: 14 residues. Per the germline V gene, CDR1 is SGHNT and CDR2 is YYREEE (reference sequence). CDR3 nucleotides: TGTGCCAGCAGCACCCGACACTCACAAGAGACCCAGTACTTC. Its protein product is CASSTRHSQETQYF.

The table lists this clonotype with a few counts. CDR3 DNA sequence: TGTGCCAGCAGCTTAGATATGGGCACCGGGGAGCTGTTTTTT. This gives the protein CASSLDMGTGELFF. This chain uses TRBV7-2 with TRBJ2-2; no clear D. CDR1 is SGHTA and CDR2 is FQGNSA in the germline V gene. CDR3 length: 14 residues. Trimming left V 1 base short and J 4 bases short, with 7 bases between.

This clonotype was seen repeatedly, ten times or more. The J gene is TRBJ2-7, the V gene TRBV10-3, with no clear D. Per germline, CDR1 ENHRY and CDR2 SYGVKD. V was cut by 6 bases and J by 2 bases, with 11 bases left in between. The CDR3 extends over 13 amino acids. DNA of the CDR3: TGTGCCATCAGGATGGACGGAACCTACGAGCAGTACTTC. This codes for CAIRMDGTYEQYF.

This clonotype came up many times. The chain has TRBV18 and TRBJ1-6, with D perhaps matching TRBD1 (5 bases). Trimming removed 2 bases from V and 6 bases from J, with 14 bases in between. The CDR3 runs 16 residues. Germline CDR1 is KGHSH and CDR2 is LQKENI. The CDR3: CASSPDRATVNSPLHF. The CDR3 coding sequence is TGTGCCAGCTCACCAGACCGTGCGACAGTTAATTCACCCCTCCACTTT.

In its sample, this clonotype was seen a few times. The rearrangement joins TRBV6-1 to TRBJ2-3; 10 nucleotides line up with TRBD1. Germline loops: CDR1 MNHNS, CDR2 SASEGT. The CDR3 consists of 14 residues. V lost 6 bases and J lost 4; bases outside the gene matches: 4. CDR3 DNA sequence: TGTGCCAGCAGGGACAGGGGGTATTCAGATACGCAGTATTTT. Its protein is CASRDRGYSDTQYF.

This clonotype was seen a few times. V is TRBV27 and J is TRBJ1-1; D is possibly TRBD1 (5 bases). The CDR3 loop spans 14 amino acids. Germline-derived CDR1 and CDR2 are MNHEY and SMNVEV (reference sequence). V lost 5 bases to trimming and J lost 1 base, with 11 bases between them. DNA of the CDR3: TGTGCCAGCAGTCAGGGTGGTACGAACACTGAAGCTTTCTTT. Amino acid sequence: CASSQGGTNTEAFF.

The rearrangement links TRBV6-5 to TRBJ2-1; no clear D. The germline V and J ends were trimmed by 2 bases and 6 bases, with 11 bases remaining between them. Germline values: CDR1 MNHEY, CDR2 SVGAGI. The CDR3 is 14 amino acids. The CDR3 region is CASSYGNTGNEQFF. The CDR3 DNA reads TGTGCCAGCAGTTACGGGAATACGGGCAATGAGCAGTTCTTC.

This clonotype was recorded at least ten times. CDR3: CSVMTGDSYEQYF. Here the CDR3 DNA reads TGCAGCGTGATGACAGGGGACTCCTACGAGCAGTACTTC. The V call is TRBV29-1, the J call TRBJ2-7; 8 bases are a match to TRBD1. Trimming at V came to 6 bases and at J to 0 bases, leaving 4 bases not matched to a gene. Germline assignment: CDR1 SQVTM and CDR2 ANQGSEA. The CDR3 has 13 amino acids.

This clonotype was seen repeatedly, ten times or more. The V gene is TRBV30, the J gene TRBJ2-7, with 9 nucleotides matching TRBD1. Germline CDR1 and CDR2: GTSNPN and SVGIG (reference sequence). The CDR3 extends over 15 amino acids. J gave up 4 bases and V 5 bases, and 12 bases lay outside the gene matches. CDR3 nucleotide sequence: TGTGCCTGGCAACTCAACGGGACAGGGAGGTACGAGCAGTACTTC. This gives the protein CAWQLNGTGRYEQYF.

This clonotype was seen ten or more times. V and J are TRBV6-2 or TRBV6-3 and TRBJ1-1, with D tentatively TRBD1 (5 bases). The CDR3 runs to 12 residues. The V and J ends lost 6 bases and 2 bases respectively, with 7 bases between them. Germline V lookup: CDR1 MNHEY, CDR2 SVGEGT. The CDR3 DNA sequence: TGTGCCAGCAGGGGGCATAACACTGAAGCTTTCTTT. Protein product: CASRGHNTEAFF.

This clonotype appeared many times. This rearrangement joins TRBV7-2 to TRBJ2-2, with TRBD1 identical over 9 bases. This CDR3 comprises 14 residues. Germline lookup yields CDR1 SGHTA and CDR2 FQGNSA. V was pared by 6 bases and J by 5 bases, with 4 bases of the junction left unmatched. As DNA, the CDR3 is TGTGCCAGCAGACTGGACAGGGGAACCGGGGAGCTGTTTTTT. This gives the protein CASRLDRGTGELFF. Full variable domain (rest looked up from reference TRBV7-2 and TRBJ2-2): GAGVSQSPSNKVTEKGKDVELRCDPISGHTALYWYRQSLGQGLEFLIYFQGNSAPDKSGLPSDRFSAERTGGSVSTLTIQRTQQEDSAVYLCASRLDRGTGELFFGEGSRLTVL.

This clonotype was observed many times. V usage is TRBV9 and J usage is TRBJ2-1; 8 bases are a match to TRBD1. Germline V gene data show CDR1 as SGDLS and CDR2 as YYNGEE. This CDR3 region has 16 residues. Trimming took 2 bases from V and 0 from J; bases not matched to a gene: 4. In DNA form, the CDR3 reads TGTGCCAGCAGCGTCCAGGGGGCTCCCTCCTACAATGAGCAGTTCTTC. It yields the protein CASSVQGAPSYNEQFF.

This sequence joins TRBV6-2 or TRBV6-3 and TRBJ1-1, with D hard to call. The CDR3 runs to 14 residues. The germline V gene has CDR1 MNHEY and CDR2 SVGEGT. Trimming took 3 bases from V and 1 from J, leaving 9 bases between them. In nucleotides, the CDR3 is TGTGCCAGCAGTTATACTGCACAGAACACTGAAGCTTTCTTT. Encoded protein: CASSYTAQNTEAFF.

Ten or more counts support this clonotype. The J gene is TRBJ2-7, the V gene TRBV6-5; a possible D gene is TRBD1 (6 bases). The CDR3 extends over 15 amino acids. Germline V gene lookup returns CDR1 MNHEY and CDR2 SVGAGI. Deletions cut 4 bases from V and 0 bases from J, with 13 bases between. The CDR3, as DNA: TGTGCCAGCAGTTTAACAGGGCCCTTCTCCTACGAGCAGTACTTC. It yields the protein CASSLTGPFSYEQYF.

This chain links TRBV6-2 or TRBV6-3 with TRBJ2-2; D uncertain. The V and J ends lost 5 bases and 7 bases respectively, with 5 bases between them. CDR1 and CDR2 (germline): MNHEY, SVGEGT. The CDR3 consists of 11 residues. CDR3 residues: CASSPRGELFF. CDR3 DNA: TGTGCCAGCAGTCCCCGCGGGGAGCTGTTTTTT.

The V gene is TRBV7-9, the J gene TRBJ2-2; the match to TRBD2 covers 13 bases. Germline V gene lookup returns CDR1 SEHNR and CDR2 FQNEAQ (reference sequence). Trimming at V came to 4 bases and at J to 6 bases, leaving 8 bases not matched to a gene. This CDR3 is built from 17 residues. The CDR3 protein is CASSYGTSGEKAGELFF. In nucleotides, the CDR3 is TGTGCCAGCAGCTACGGGACTAGCGGGGAGAAAGCCGGGGAGCTGTTTTTT.

This clonotype was seen repeatedly, ten times or more. This chain uses TRBV9 with TRBJ1-2; D is possibly TRBD1 (6 bases). V dropped 4 bases and J dropped 4 bases, with 17 bases sitting between them. This CDR3 has 15 residues. Germline values: CDR1 SGDLS, CDR2 YYNGEE. CDR3 protein: CASSLNTGSGYGYTF. CDR3 coding DNA: TGTGCCAGCAGCTTAAACACAGGGAGCGGCTATGGCTACACCTTC.

Many counts were recorded for this clonotype. The V gene is TRBV5-1, the J gene TRBJ2-2, with unresolved D. The CDR3 has 16 amino acids. The germline V gene has CDR1 SGHRS and CDR2 YFSETQ. The V end was cut by 4 bases, the J end by 0 bases, with 13 bases between. DNA of the CDR3: TGCGCCAGCAGCCTCCACGACATTACGAACACCGGGGAGCTGTTTTTT. Translated, it gives CASSLHDITNTGELFF.

V usage is TRBV27 and J usage is TRBJ1-6; no firm D call. Trimming shortened V by 2 bases and J by 7 bases, and 12 bases separated the two germline ends. Per the germline V gene, CDR1 is MNHEY and CDR2 is SMNVEV (reference sequence). This CDR3 spans 15 amino acids. CDR3 sequence reads: CASSLGREVNSPLHF. In DNA, the CDR3 is TGTGCCAGCAGTTTAGGAAGGGAGGTCAATTCACCCCTCCACTTT.